This T cell receptor (beta chain) came from a study of neurological immune-mediated disorders. General study results and limits: The study found no CDR3 amino acid sequences shared by expanded clones across subjects, suggesting private repertoires in all groups. No clinical or MRI feature was associated with the multiple sclerosis repertoire cluster. The most TCR clonal expansion was seen in HTLV-1-associated myelopathy, and the least was seen in multiple sclerosis, which fell below healthy controls.

Using its own MiXCR run on the 5' RACE reads, TCRdb lists one record per CDR3 protein. The sample holds approximately 60,000 distinct CDR3 sequences, 4% to 5.5% seen once. 2 million PBMCs stored at -80 C were the source of the unsorted libraries. This clonotype was counted many times. Its antigen is not known. CDR3 size: 16 residues. The V gene's germline CDR1 is SGHTA and CDR2 FQGNSA. V shed 4 bases and J 7 bases; nucleotides not matched to a gene: 10. The rearrangement joins TRBV7-2 to TRBJ2-4, with 10 bases lining up with TRBD1. The sample comprised PBMCs. This sequence was found in a man aged 45 to 65 with multiple sclerosis. The chain's CDR3 is CASSSSPGTGANIQYF. The CDR3 bases are TGTGCCAGCAGCTCCTCTCCCGGGACAGGGGCTAACATTCAGTACTTC. Using reference TRBV7-2 and TRBJ2-4 for the parts outside the CDR3, the full variable domain is GAGVSQSPSNKVTEKGKDVELRCDPISGHTALYWYRQSLGQGLEFLIYFQGNSAPDKSGLPSDRFSAERTGGSVSTLTIQRTQQEDSAVYLCASSSSPGTGANIQYFGAGTRLSVL.